This record covers a single T cell receptor (beta chain). The sample is drawn from a study of low-dose radiotherapy and immunotherapy resistance in tumors. Study summary: Patients took aspirin (300 mg orally, daily) for four cycles beginning at cycle 1 day 1.

The CDR3 loop spans 13 amino acids. Deletions cut 6 bases from V and 5 bases from J, with 13 bases between. The V gene's germline CDR1 is LGHDT and CDR2 YNNKEL (reference sequence). TRAV- and TRBV-specific primers were used for first-strand cDNA, which covered alpha and beta chains. TCR amplification ran 15 to 20 PCR cycles using constant-region and V-primer adapter primers. TCRdb re-called the reads with MiXCR, one entry per CDR3 protein. Here the sample spans 9,500 to 15,000 distinct CDR3 sequences, about four fifths being singletons. This clonotype originated in a human donor with advanced metastatic prostate, ovarian, gallbladder or colorectal cancer (not recorded which). This table probably holds off-target reads from a library built for another chain. This rearrangement joins TRBV3-1 to TRBJ2-5, with D possibly being TRBD1 (5 bases). The CDR3 loop reads CASRRQPAETQYF. Here the CDR3 DNA reads TGTGCCAGCAGACGACAGCCAGCGGAGACCCAGTACTTC.